The 19 T cell receptor beta chains in this list originate from one sample, sequenced in a study of T cell responses to AZD1222 COVID-19 vaccine. Profiled with immunoSEQ multiplex PCR; TCRdb holds only in-frame clones, not every one. The sample contains fewer than 150,000 clones, around nine tenths of which appear only once. This specimen was peripheral blood, taken on day 0 of AZD1222 vaccination. These receptors came from an adult in good health.

The chain couples TRBV6-4 to TRBJ1-5; TRBD1 is a possible D gene (6 bases). The CDR3 totals 16 residues. Germline V gives CDR1 MRHNA, CDR2 SNTAGT. V was pared by 6 bases and J by 5 bases, with 20 bases between. The CDR3, as DNA: TGTGCCAGCAGCGGAGTCCGACAGGCGGTGGATCAGCCCCAGCATTTT. It is translated as CASSGVRQAVDQPQHF.

This clone was counted between two and nine times. CDR3 sequence (DNA): TGTGCCAGCATTAAGGGAGACACCGGGGAGCTGTTTTTT. Amino acid sequence: CASIKGDTGELFF. The V and J genes are TRBV2 and TRBJ2-2, with D possibly being TRBD2 (5 bases). V lost 7 bases and J 3 bases, leaving 9 bases between the germline ends. The CDR3 is made up of 13 amino acids. Germline V gene lookup returns CDR1 SNHLY and CDR2 FYNNEI. Drawing the rest from reference TRBV2 and TRBJ2-2, the complete variable domain is EPEVTQTPSHQVTQMGQEVILRCVPISNHLYFYWYRQILGQKVEFLVSFYNNEISEKSEIFDDQFSVERPDGSNFTLKIRSTKLEDSAMYFCASIKGDTGELFFGEGSRLTVL.

This clone has only a few counts. The CDR3: CASSPGVGLIGGSNVLTF. The CDR3 DNA reads TGTGCCAGCAGCCCCGGGGTAGGGTTAATTGGCGGGTCCAACGTCCTGACTTTC. The chain links TRBV11-2 to TRBJ2-6; D may be TRBD2 (5 bases). V gave up 5 bases and J gave up 8 bases, with 25 bases separating them. The CDR3 loop spans 18 amino acids. Germline assignment: CDR1 SGHAT and CDR2 FQNNGV.

The CDR3 DNA reads TGTGCCAGCAGTAAACCCACGGACAGTAATTCACCCCTCCACTTT. Protein sequence: CASSKPTDSNSPLHF. The chain links TRBV6-1 to TRBJ1-6; D is perhaps TRBD1 (6 bases). Germline lookup yields CDR1 MNHNS and CDR2 SASEGT. CDR3 length: 15 amino acids. Trimming removed 5 bases from V and 6 bases from J, with 14 bases in between.

The chain links TRBV10-2 to TRBJ2-7, with D tentatively TRBD1 (6 bases). Germline loops: CDR1 WSHSY, CDR2 SAAADI. The CDR3 contains 13 residues. V lost 8 bases, J lost 3 bases, and 14 bases lay in between. The CDR3 loop is CASGGQTVYEQYF. The CDR3 DNA follows: TGCGCCAGCGGAGGACAGACAGTCTACGAGCAGTACTTC.

This clone has just a few counts. V gene TRBV19 combines with J gene TRBJ1-2; 7 bases align to TRBD1. Trimming took 4 bases from V and 7 from J; bases not matched to a gene: 9. Germline V gene lookup returns CDR1 LNHDA and CDR2 SQIVND (reference sequence). The CDR3 contains 14 residues. Written as DNA, the CDR3 is TGTGCCAGTAGTACCTCCTCAGGGGGTCGTGGCTACACCTTC. Encoded protein: CASSTSSGGRGYTF.

V is TRBV7-8 and J is TRBJ1-1; 9 nucleotides line up with TRBD1. The CDR3 has 13 residues. Trimming at V came to 5 bases and at J to 11 bases, leaving 9 bases not matched to a gene. Germline V gives CDR1 SGHVS, CDR2 FQNEAQ. The CDR3 loop reads CASSQSGTGTAFF. In DNA form, the CDR3 reads TGTGCCAGCAGCCAATCCGGGACAGGGACCGCTTTCTTT.

DNA of the CDR3: TGTGCCAGCAGCGCCGGATGGAACACCGGGGAGCTGTTTTTT. This translates into CASSAGWNTGELFF. This sequence joins TRBV7-8 and TRBJ2-2; D not resolved. V dropped 5 bases and J dropped 1 base, with 8 bases sitting between them. Germline assignment: CDR1 SGHVS and CDR2 FQNEAQ. This CDR3 is 14 amino acids long.

This chain joins TRBV7-9 and TRBJ2-2; possibly TRBD1 for D (5 bases). The CDR3 runs to 16 residues. Germline CDR1 SEHNR, CDR2 FQNEAQ (reference sequence). With 4 bases removed from V and 7 bases from J, the gap between germline ends came to 19 bases. The CDR3 sequence is CASSYPTDSFVGELFF. The CDR3 DNA follows: TGTGCCAGCAGCTACCCCACTGACAGCTTTGTCGGGGAGCTGTTTTTT.

This clone was observed a handful of times. The V gene is TRBV10-3, the J gene TRBJ1-3; D is ambiguous. This CDR3 spans 17 amino acids. From germline, CDR1 is ENHRY and CDR2 SYGVKD. The germline V and J ends were trimmed by 0 bases and 0 bases, with 12 bases remaining between them. The chain's CDR3 is CAISESGTYFSGNTIYF. In DNA form, the CDR3 reads TGTGCCATCAGTGAGTCGGGCACCTATTTCTCTGGAAACACCATATATTTT.

The gene calls are TRBV6-5 and TRBJ2-5, with 7 nucleotides matching TRBD2. Per the germline V gene, CDR1 is MNHEY and CDR2 is SVGAGI. The CDR3 consists of 13 residues. V lost 8 bases and J lost 7; bases outside the gene matches: 10. The CDR3 region is CASQKAGRGTQYF. The CDR3 DNA follows: TGTGCCAGCCAAAAAGCAGGGAGGGGGACCCAGTACTTC.

This clone was picked up one time. The chain uses TRBV6-4 and TRBJ2-2, with 9 bases lining up with TRBD2. J gave up 5 bases and V 0 bases, and 7 bases lay outside the gene matches. The germline V gene encodes CDR1 MRHNA and CDR2 SNTAGT. The length of the CDR3 is 17 residues. The CDR3 spells CASSDSSSGGPTGELFF. The CDR3 DNA reads as TGTGCCAGCAGTGACTCGAGCAGCGGGGGGCCAACCGGGGAGCTGTTTTTT.

This chain connects TRBV7-9 to TRBJ2-1; unclear D gene. The V gene's germline CDR1 is SEHNR and CDR2 FQNEAQ (reference sequence). The CDR3 runs to 13 residues. The ends were cut back, 5 bases at V and 7 bases at J, with 12 bases in the middle. The CDR3 loop is CASSRGGENEQFF. CDR3 nucleotide sequence: TGTGCCAGCAGCCGTGGCGGAGAGAATGAGCAGTTCTTC.

The chain recombines TRBV6-5 with TRBJ1-2, with 12 bases identical to TRBD1. Germline CDR1 MNHEY, CDR2 SVGAGI. The CDR3 has 15 amino acids. V shed 2 bases and J 5 bases; nucleotides not matched to a gene: 3. This CDR3 reads CASSYRDRGPYGYTF. The CDR3 bases are TGTGCCAGCAGTTACCGGGACAGGGGGCCGTATGGCTACACCTTC.

The rearrangement links TRBV19 to TRBJ1-3; D gene unclear. The CDR3 extends over 14 amino acids. V lost 10 bases to trimming and J lost 0 bases, with 13 bases between them. Germline CDR1 reads LNHDA; CDR2 reads SQIVND (reference sequence). The CDR3 sequence is CATNNPHSGNTIYF. Here the CDR3 DNA reads TGTGCCACCAATAATCCCCACTCTGGAAACACCATATATTTT. The whole variable domain, filled in from reference TRBV19 and TRBJ1-3, reads DGGITQSPKYLFRKEGQNVTLSCEQNLNHDAMYWYRQDPGQGLRLIYYSQIVNDFQKGDIAEGYSVSREKKESFPLTVTSAQKNPTAFYLCATNNPHSGNTIYFGEGSWLTVV.

The rearrangement uses TRBV7-7 and TRBJ1-3; the D gene is possibly TRBD1 (6 bases). From germline, CDR1 is SSHAT and CDR2 FNYEAQ (reference sequence). V dropped 5 bases and J dropped 1 base, with 12 bases sitting between them. This CDR3 is built from 15 residues. CDR3 DNA sequence: TGTGCCAGCAGCACCTCGGGGGCTTCTGGAAACACCATATATTTT. Translation: CASSTSGASGNTIYF.

The chain links TRBV7-9 to TRBJ2-1; TRBD1 is a possible D gene (5 bases). Germline assignment: CDR1 SEHNR and CDR2 FQNEAQ (reference sequence). The CDR3 length is 14 residues. V gave up 2 bases and J gave up 4 bases, with 9 bases separating them. The DNA for the CDR3 is TGTGCCAGCAGCTTAACCCAGGGTTACAATGAGCAGTTCTTC. Amino acids: CASSLTQGYNEQFF.

The gene calls are TRBV6-2 or TRBV6-3 and TRBJ2-5, with TRBD2 matching over 11 bases. V shed 5 bases, J shed 9 bases, and the junction held 14 bases outside the gene matches. Germline V gene lookup returns CDR1 MNHEY and CDR2 SVGEGT. The CDR3 consists of 16 residues. The CDR3 region is CASSPLTSGVANPQYF. CDR3 coding DNA: TGTGCCAGCAGTCCCTTGACTAGCGGGGTTGCAAACCCCCAGTACTTC.

DNA of the CDR3: TGTGCCAGCAGTTCCCAGGATGGGGGCGTCGGCTATGGCTACACCTTC. Amino acids: CASSSQDGGVGYGYTF. This chain connects TRBV2 to TRBJ1-2, with D perhaps matching TRBD1 (6 bases). This CDR3 is 16 amino acids long. Trimming removed 5 bases at V and 4 bases at J, with 20 bases between. From germline, CDR1 is SNHLY and CDR2 FYNNEI. The full variable domain, completed using reference TRBV2 and TRBJ1-2, is EPEVTQTPSHQVTQMGQEVILRCVPISNHLYFYWYRQILGQKVEFLVSFYNNEISEKSEIFDDQFSVERPDGSNFTLKIRSTKLEDSAMYFCASSSQDGGVGYGYTFGSGTRLTVV.